This T cell receptor (beta chain) originates from a study of T cell responses to AZD1222 COVID-19 vaccine. Doses given second, at about 4 or about 12 weeks, were pooled. The method was immunoSEQ multiplex PCR; TCRdb's version includes in-frame clones alone and lacks a portion of them. The sample includes about 140,000 clones, about 91% of them seen just once. Notes on the study in general: Just six AZD1222 recipients were seropositive at baseline. Repertoires in all cases were sampled only once the peak T cell response had passed.

Concerning this clone itself: The antigen is unknown.

The source of this sequence is an adult who received the AZD1222 COVID-19 vaccine. The starting material was peripheral blood, obtained 28 days after the second AZD1222 dose.

The DNA for the CDR3 is TGTGCCAGCAGTTACTTTGTGAATCAGCCCCAGCATTTT. It translates to CASSYFVNQPQHF. The chain uses TRBV6-6 and TRBJ1-5; D is unclear. The germline V gene has CDR1 MNHNY and CDR2 SVGAGI (reference sequence). CDR3 length: 13 residues. Trimming left V 1 base short and J 4 bases short, with 5 bases between.